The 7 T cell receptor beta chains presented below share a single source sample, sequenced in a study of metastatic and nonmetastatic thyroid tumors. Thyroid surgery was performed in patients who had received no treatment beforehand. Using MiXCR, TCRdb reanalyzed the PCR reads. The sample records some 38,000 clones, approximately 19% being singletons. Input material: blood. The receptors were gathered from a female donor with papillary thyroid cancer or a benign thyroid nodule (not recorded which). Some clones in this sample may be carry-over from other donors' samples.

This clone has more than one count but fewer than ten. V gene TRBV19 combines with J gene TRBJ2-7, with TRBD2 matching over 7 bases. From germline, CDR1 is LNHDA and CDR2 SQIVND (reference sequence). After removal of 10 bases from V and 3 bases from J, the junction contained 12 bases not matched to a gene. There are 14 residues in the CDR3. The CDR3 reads CATGGGTDHYEQYF. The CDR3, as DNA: TGTGCCACCGGCGGGGGTACGGACCACTACGAGCAGTACTTC. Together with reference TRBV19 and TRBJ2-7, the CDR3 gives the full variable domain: DGGITQSPKYLFRKEGQNVTLSCEQNLNHDAMYWYRQDPGQGLRLIYYSQIVNDFQKGDIAEGYSVSREKKESFPLTVTSAQKNPTAFYLCATGGGTDHYEQYFGPGTRLTVT.

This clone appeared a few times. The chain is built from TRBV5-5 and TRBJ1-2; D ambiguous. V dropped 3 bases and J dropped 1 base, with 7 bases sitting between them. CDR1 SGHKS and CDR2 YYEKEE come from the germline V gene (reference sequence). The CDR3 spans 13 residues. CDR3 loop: CASSSSVNYGYTF. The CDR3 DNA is TGTGCCAGCAGCTCCTCAGTTAACTATGGCTACACCTTC.

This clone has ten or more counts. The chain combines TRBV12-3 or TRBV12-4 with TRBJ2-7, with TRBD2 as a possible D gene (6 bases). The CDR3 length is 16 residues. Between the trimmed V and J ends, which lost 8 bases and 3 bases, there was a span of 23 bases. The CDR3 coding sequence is TGTGCCAGCTCTTCGACCGGGAGACCTTCTATCTACGAGCAGTACTTC. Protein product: CASSSTGRPSIYEQYF.

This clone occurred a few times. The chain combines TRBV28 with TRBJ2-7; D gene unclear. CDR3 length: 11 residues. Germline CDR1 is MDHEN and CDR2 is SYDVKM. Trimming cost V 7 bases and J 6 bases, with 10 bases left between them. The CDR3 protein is CASMGLSEQYF. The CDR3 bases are TGTGCCAGCATGGGTCTCAGCGAGCAGTACTTC.

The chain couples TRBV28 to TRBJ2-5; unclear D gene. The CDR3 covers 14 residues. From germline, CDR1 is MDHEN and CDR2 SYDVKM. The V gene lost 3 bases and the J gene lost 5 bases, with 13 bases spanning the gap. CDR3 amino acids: CASSFGGPVETQYF. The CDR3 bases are TGTGCCAGCAGTTTCGGTGGCCCAGTGGAGACCCAGTACTTC.

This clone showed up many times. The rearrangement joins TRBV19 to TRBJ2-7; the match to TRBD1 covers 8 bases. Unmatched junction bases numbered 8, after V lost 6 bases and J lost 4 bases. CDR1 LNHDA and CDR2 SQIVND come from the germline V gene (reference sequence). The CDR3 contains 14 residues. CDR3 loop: CASRHRDRSYEQYF. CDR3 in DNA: TGTGCCAGTAGGCACCGGGACAGGAGTTACGAGCAGTACTTC.

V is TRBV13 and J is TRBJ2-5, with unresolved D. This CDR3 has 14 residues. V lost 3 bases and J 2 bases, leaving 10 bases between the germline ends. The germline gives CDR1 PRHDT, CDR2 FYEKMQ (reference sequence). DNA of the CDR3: TGTGCCAGCAGCTTGTGGACCGCACAAGAGACCCAGTACTTC. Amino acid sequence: CASSLWTAQETQYF.